The next 9 T cell receptor beta chains were all read from a single sample in a study of early T cells in non-severe SARS-CoV-2 infection (dated by TCRdb to the early 2020s). Libraries were constructed by 5' RACE. Data came from a NextSeq 500. TCRdb reanalyzed the raw reads on its own, using fastp at Q25 for trimming and MiXCR for clone calling, and kept in-frame beta chains. CDR3 protein sequences are deduplicated, and each keeps its most common genes and DNA. A total of fewer than 35,000 distinct CDR3 sequences appear in this sample, around 4.6% of them only once. About an eighth of the sample belongs to the ten largest clones. The sample comprised whole blood. These receptors came from an adult who was a healthcare worker with PCR-confirmed SARS-CoV-2 infection or an uninfected control (not recorded which).

This clonotype has a count of ten or more. The chain links TRBV5-1 to TRBJ2-7, with D hard to call. V lost 0 bases and J lost 1, with 8 bases in between. CDR3 size: 14 residues. CDR1 is SGHRS and CDR2 is YFSETQ in the germline V gene. CDR3 residues: CASSLGPQSYEQYV. For the CDR3, the DNA is TGCGCCAGCAGCTTGGGACCACAATCCTACGAGCAGTACGTC.

This clonotype was detected a few times. The rearrangement uses TRBV18 and TRBJ2-7; D is unclear. This CDR3 has 14 amino acids. Germline assignment: CDR1 KGHSH and CDR2 LQKENI. V lost 1 base to trimming and J lost 0 bases, with 7 bases between them. Here the CDR3 DNA reads TGTGCCAGCTCACCACAATCCATCTCCTACGAGCAGTACTTC. This encodes CASSPQSISYEQYF.

This clonotype was counted at least ten times. The V and J genes are TRBV25-1 and TRBJ2-2; 9 bases agree with TRBD1. There are 18 residues in the CDR3. The junction had 14 bases not matched to a gene; V was cut back by 7 bases and J by 2 bases. Germline CDR1 MGHDK, CDR2 SYGVNS. The CDR3 protein is CASTSTGQGFGNTGELFF. The CDR3 nucleotides read TGTGCCAGCACCTCGACGGGACAGGGCTTCGGTAACACCGGGGAGCTGTTTTTT.

In its sample, this clonotype was seen many times. The rearrangement uses TRBV4-3 and TRBJ1-4, with D possibly matching TRBD1 (6 bases). Germline V gene sequence: CDR1 LGHNA, CDR2 YSLEER. V shed 5 bases and J shed 3 bases, with 13 bases lying between them. The CDR3 consists of 15 residues. The CDR3 protein is CASSAQGRANEKLFF. The CDR3 nucleotides read TGCGCCAGCAGCGCCCAGGGGAGAGCTAATGAAAAACTGTTTTTT.

Ten or more counts support this clonotype. The V and J genes are TRBV29-1 and TRBJ2-5; possibly TRBD2 for D (6 bases). Trimming removed 7 bases from V and 1 base from J, with 19 bases in between. The CDR3 covers 15 residues. Germline CDR1 is SQVTM and CDR2 is ANQGSEA. The CDR3 nucleotides are TGCAGCGCAGACAGCCGACTAGTAAGCCAAGAGACCCAGTACTTC. Translating gives CSADSRLVSQETQYF.

The rearrangement joins TRBV4-3 to TRBJ2-1; 9 positions agree with TRBD2. Germline CDR1 reads LGHNA; CDR2 reads YSLEER. V lost 1 base to trimming and J lost 7 bases; unmatched junction nucleotides: 5. This CDR3 is 15 amino acids long. This chain's CDR3 is CASSQGALAGNEQFF. In DNA form, the CDR3 reads TGCGCCAGCAGCCAAGGGGCCCTAGCGGGAAATGAGCAGTTCTTC.

This clonotype has ten or more counts. The gene calls are TRBV6-1 and TRBJ2-1, with 12 bases aligning to TRBD2. The length of the CDR3 is 16 residues. Germline CDR1 reads MNHNS; CDR2 reads SASEGT. J was trimmed by 1 base and V by 2 bases; bases with no gene match: 0. The CDR3 nucleotides read TGTGCCAGCAGTGAACTAGCGGGAGGGTCCTACAATGAGCAGTTCTTC. This gives the protein CASSELAGGSYNEQFF.

The chain couples TRBV11-3 to TRBJ2-5; D possibly matches TRBD1 or TRBD2 (5 bases each). Trimming left V 5 bases short and J 1 base short, with 11 bases between. Germline lookup yields CDR1 SGHNT and CDR2 YENEEA. There are 14 residues in the CDR3. CDR3 nucleotides: TGTGCCAGCAGCAAAACCGGGGCCCAAGAGACCCAGTACTTC. This gives the protein CASSKTGAQETQYF.

Many counts were recorded for this clonotype. The chain uses TRBV12-3 or TRBV12-4 and TRBJ2-5, with 7 bases matching TRBD2. The CDR3 consists of 13 residues. The V and J ends lost 5 bases and 9 bases, in that order; junction bases with no gene match: 9. For the CDR3, the DNA is TGTGCCAGCAGTCCTAGCGGCGCAGTGGCCCAGTACTTC. Its translation is CASSPSGAVAQYF.